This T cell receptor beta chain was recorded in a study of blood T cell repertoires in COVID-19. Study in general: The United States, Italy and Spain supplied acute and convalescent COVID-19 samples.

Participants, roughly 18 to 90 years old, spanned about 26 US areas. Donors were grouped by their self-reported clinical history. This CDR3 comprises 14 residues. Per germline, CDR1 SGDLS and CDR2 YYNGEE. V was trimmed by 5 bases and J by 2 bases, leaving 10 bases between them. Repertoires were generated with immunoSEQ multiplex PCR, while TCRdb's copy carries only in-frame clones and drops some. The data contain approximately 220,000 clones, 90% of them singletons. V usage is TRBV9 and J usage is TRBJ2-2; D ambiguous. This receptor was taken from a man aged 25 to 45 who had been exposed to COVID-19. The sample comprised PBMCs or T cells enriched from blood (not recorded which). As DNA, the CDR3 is TGTGCCAGCAGGGAGACTCCAAACACCGGGGAGCTGTTTTTT. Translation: CASRETPNTGELFF.